Presented here are 29 T cell receptor beta chains from one specimen sequenced in a study of OX40 agonist ivuxolimab in advanced cancers. Profiling relied on immunoSEQ multiplex PCR, and the TCRdb table lists in-frame clones only, not all of them. The sample lists 35,000 to 40,000 clones, about 80% occurring once. The sample in question was CD4+ or CD8+ T cells sorted from blood, obtained in a trial of the OX40 agonist ivuxolimab. Receptor source: an adult with an advanced solid tumor such as melanoma, head and neck, liver or kidney cancer.

The genes are TRBV6-5 and TRBJ2-2; 7 bases map to TRBD1. CDR1 MNHEY and CDR2 SVGAGI come from the germline V gene. This CDR3 has 14 residues. Losses at the gene ends were 5 bases for V and 4 bases for J; bases not matched to a gene: 4. The CDR3 sequence: CASSRPGGTGELFF. DNA of the CDR3: TGTGCCAGCAGTCGGCCAGGGGGCACCGGGGAGCTGTTTTTT.

The chain couples TRBV6-5 to TRBJ2-1, with D possibly matching TRBD1 (6 bases). The CDR3 consists of 13 residues. The V gene lost 4 bases and the J gene lost 4 bases, with 8 bases spanning the gap. Germline V gene data show CDR1 as MNHEY and CDR2 as SVGAGI. In nucleotides, the CDR3 is TGTGCCAGCAGTTTCGACAGGTACAATGAGCAGTTCTTC. This encodes CASSFDRYNEQFF.

The chain links TRBV2 to TRBJ2-7; D possibly corresponds to TRBD2 (7 bases). V lost 3 bases and J lost 1, with 10 bases in between. This CDR3 contains 14 residues. Germline CDR1 is SNHLY and CDR2 is FYNNEI. The CDR3 DNA reads TGTGCCAGCAGTGACAAGGGGGGGTCCTACGAGCAGTACTTC. This codes for CASSDKGGSYEQYF.

This clone was detected a few times. The chain uses TRBV5-6 and TRBJ2-2; D not resolved. In germline, CDR1 is SGHDT, CDR2 YYEEEE. The CDR3 spans 16 residues. V was pared by 2 bases and J by 4 bases, with 15 bases between. The CDR3 loop reads CASSFYSAVFTGELFF. CDR3 nucleotide sequence: TGTGCCAGCAGCTTCTACTCGGCCGTCTTCACCGGGGAGCTGTTTTTT.

This clone was observed a few times. The gene calls are TRBV30 and TRBJ1-1; the match to TRBD1 covers 10 bases. Trimming took 4 bases from V and 3 from J; bases not matched to a gene: 5. Looked up from germline, CDR1 is GTSNPN and CDR2 is SVGIG (reference sequence). There are 14 residues in the CDR3. CDR3 DNA: TGTGCCTGGACTAGGACAGGGGGGTACACTGAAGCTTTCTTT. This gives the protein CAWTRTGGYTEAFF.

The chain couples TRBV5-1 to TRBJ2-2, with D uncertain. Trimming cost V 4 bases and J 6 bases, with 13 bases left between them. The V gene's germline CDR1 is SGHRS and CDR2 YFSETQ. The CDR3 runs 14 residues. The CDR3 protein is CASSVGLGSGELFF. The DNA for the CDR3 is TGCGCCAGCAGCGTGGGTTTGGGCTCCGGGGAGCTGTTTTTT.

The chain joins TRBV7-9 to TRBJ1-2; TRBD1 agrees at 9 bases. J gave up 4 bases and V 5 bases, and 5 bases lay outside the gene matches. CDR3 length: 14 residues. The germline gives CDR1 SEHNR, CDR2 FQNEAQ (reference sequence). The CDR3 bases are TGTGCCAGCAGCCTTGGACAGGGGATCTATGGCTACACCTTC. It is translated as CASSLGQGIYGYTF.

V and J are TRBV6-5 and TRBJ1-5, with D possibly TRBD1 on 5 matching bases. The CDR3 is 13 residues long. Germline V lookup: CDR1 MNHEY, CDR2 SVGAGI. Trimming cost V 5 bases and J 5 bases, with 10 bases left between them. Written as DNA, the CDR3 is TGTGCCAGCAGTCAGGGCCCGGATCAGCCCCAGCATTTT. Amino acids: CASSQGPDQPQHF.

J is TRBJ2-1 and V is TRBV5-1, with D possibly matching TRBD2 (7 bases). CDR3 length: 20 residues. The V gene lost 6 bases and the J gene lost 0 bases, with 28 bases spanning the gap. Per the germline V gene, CDR1 is SGHRS and CDR2 is YFSETQ. The CDR3 nucleotides read TGCGCCAGCACCCCTGGGGGGGGACAAGGGTACGGGAGCTCCTACAATGAGCAGTTCTTC. This translates into CASTPGGGQGYGSSYNEQFF.

V and J are TRBV30 and TRBJ1-5; D unresolved. The CDR3 spans 15 residues. Trimming removed 1 base at V and 1 base at J, with 11 bases between. From germline, CDR1 is GTSNPN and CDR2 SVGIG (reference sequence). CDR3 protein: CAWSGPAGSNQPQHF. CDR3 DNA sequence: TGTGCCTGGAGTGGGCCTGCGGGGAGCAATCAGCCCCAGCATTTT.

V usage is TRBV7-2 and J usage is TRBJ2-7; D may be TRBD1 or TRBD2 (5 bases each). V was trimmed by 5 bases and J by 0 bases, leaving 14 bases between them. Germline V gives CDR1 SGHTA, CDR2 FQGNSA. CDR3 length equals 15 residues. The CDR3 DNA reads TGTGCCAGCAGCCGGGACGCTGGTAACTCCTACGAGCAGTACTTC. Its protein product is CASSRDAGNSYEQYF.

This chain joins TRBV5-1 and TRBJ2-5; tentative D call: TRBD2 (8 bases). Looked up from germline, CDR1 is SGHRS and CDR2 is YFSETQ. This CDR3 region has 16 residues. V was pared by 3 bases and J by 4 bases, with 19 bases between. CDR3 sequence (DNA): TGCGCCAGCAGCTCCTCGGGAGGGGGCTTGGGAGAGACCCAGTACTTC. It encodes CASSSSGGGLGETQYF.

This clone turned up a few times. The V gene is TRBV7-2, the J gene TRBJ1-2; 9 bases fit TRBD1. The CDR3 is 13 amino acids. Germline V gene lookup returns CDR1 SGHTA and CDR2 FQGNSA. Trimming at V came to 3 bases and at J to 5 bases, leaving 1 base not matched to a gene. The CDR3 DNA follows: TGTGCCAGCAGCTTGGGACAGGGTTATGGCTACACCTTC. Encoded protein: CASSLGQGYGYTF.

The V call is TRBV27, the J call TRBJ2-7; D might be TRBD1 (6 bases). CDR3 length: 14 amino acids. The V gene's germline CDR1 is MNHEY and CDR2 SMNVEV (reference sequence). The V end was cut by 7 bases, the J end by 2 bases, with 15 bases between. The DNA for the CDR3 is TGTGCCAGCATGCAGCAGGGGCTACCCTACGAGCAGTACTTC. The encoded protein is CASMQQGLPYEQYF.

The chain uses TRBV30 and TRBJ2-7; 9 bases map to TRBD1. This CDR3 is built from 15 residues. Per the germline V gene, CDR1 is GTSNPN and CDR2 is SVGIG (reference sequence). The J segment lost 6 bases and the V segment lost 0 bases, leaving 9 bases of the junction unmatched. CDR3 residues: CAWSVLWTGDGEQYF. DNA of the CDR3: TGTGCCTGGAGTGTACTCTGGACAGGGGATGGCGAGCAGTACTTC.

This clone was counted a few times. The chain uses TRBV20-1 and TRBJ1-2; no clear D gene. This CDR3 spans 10 amino acids. Germline CDR1 DFQATT, CDR2 SNEGSKA (reference sequence). Trimming removed 3 bases at V and 6 bases at J, with 5 bases between. The CDR3 reads CSARWDGYTF. The DNA for the CDR3 is TGCAGTGCTAGGTGGGATGGCTACACCTTC.

This clone was observed a single time. The J gene is TRBJ2-3, the V gene TRBV6-5; no clear D. Germline CDR1 reads MNHEY; CDR2 reads SVGAGI. There are 15 residues in the CDR3. Trimming cost V 2 bases and J 0 bases, with 9 bases left between them. The CDR3 loop is CASSYRETSTDTQYF. Here the CDR3 DNA reads TGTGCCAGCAGTTACAGAGAGACTAGCACAGATACGCAGTATTTT.

V gene TRBV7-9 combines with J gene TRBJ1-2, with a tentative D call TRBD1 (5 bases). The CDR3 sequence is 12 residues long. V was cut by 8 bases and J by 3 bases, with 10 bases left in between. Germline CDR1 is SEHNR and CDR2 is FQNEAQ (reference sequence). The CDR3 region is CASRGADYGYTF. CDR3 coding DNA: TGTGCCAGCCGAGGGGCGGACTATGGCTACACCTTC.

The chain combines TRBV19 with TRBJ1-5; D gene unclear. CDR1 and CDR2 from the germline V gene are LNHDA and SQIVND (reference sequence). Trimming left V 3 bases short and J 11 bases short, with 11 bases between. This CDR3 is built from 12 residues. CDR3 sequence: CASSIPRLAQHF. CDR3 nucleotide sequence: TGTGCCAGTAGTATCCCCCGGCTAGCCCAGCATTTT.

The chain links TRBV7-7 to TRBJ2-7; perhaps TRBD2 as D (6 bases). Germline assignment: CDR1 SSHAT and CDR2 FNYEAQ (reference sequence). V was trimmed by 5 bases and J by 3 bases, leaving 17 bases between them. CDR3 length equals 15 residues. This CDR3 reads CASSSSAGTIYEQYF. Written as DNA, the CDR3 is TGTGCCAGCAGCAGTTCGGCGGGAACAATCTACGAGCAGTACTTC.

The gene calls are TRBV10-2 and TRBJ1-5, with 8 bases identical to TRBD1. CDR1 and CDR2 (germline): WSHSY, SAAADI. The CDR3 sequence is 15 residues long. The junction had 6 bases not matched to a gene; V was cut back by 3 bases and J by 5 bases. Written as DNA, the CDR3 is TGCGCCAGCAGTGAAATACAGGGGGTTGATCAGCCCCAGCATTTT. It yields the protein CASSEIQGVDQPQHF.

This clone was seen once. The chain links TRBV27 to TRBJ2-1, with D unclear. V lost 5 bases and J 7 bases, leaving 12 bases between the germline ends. The CDR3 spans 13 residues. Germline assignment: CDR1 MNHEY and CDR2 SMNVEV (reference sequence). CDR3 nucleotide sequence: TGTGCCAGCAGTGATTGGTTCGAAAATGAGCAGTTCTTC. Translating it yields CASSDWFENEQFF.

The J gene is TRBJ2-1, the V gene TRBV20-1; D possibly matches TRBD1 or TRBD2 (5 bases each). V lost 1 base to trimming and J lost 14 bases, with 12 bases between them. The germline CDR1 and CDR2 sequences are DFQATT and SNEGSKA (reference sequence). This CDR3 comprises 11 residues. The CDR3 sequence: CSARGPLGEFF. The CDR3 coding sequence is TGCAGTGCTAGAGGCCCATTGGGGGAGTTCTTC.

Comment on this clone: Because the CDR3's place on the DNA is in doubt, the DNA is left out and the CDR3 is given as listed by TCRdb. The rearrangement uses TRBV7-2 and TRBJ2-2; the table's D gene call, TRBD1, was not cross checked with the DNA. Germline CDR1 and CDR2: SGHTA and FQGNSA. Inclusive of both ends, the CDR3 amounts to 17 amino acids. The CDR3 spells CASSLVFWQGVSGELFF.

The chain employs TRBV2 and TRBJ2-6; D is uncertain. V was trimmed by 2 bases and J by 0 bases, leaving 5 bases between them. CDR3 length: 15 residues. Germline lookup yields CDR1 SNHLY and CDR2 FYNNEI. CDR3 DNA: TGTGCCAGCAGTGAACAGCTCTCTGGGGCCAACGTCCTGACTTTC. Its translation: CASSEQLSGANVLTF. The whole variable domain, filled in from reference TRBV2 and TRBJ2-6, reads EPEVTQTPSHQVTQMGQEVILRCVPISNHLYFYWYRQILGQKVEFLVSFYNNEISEKSEIFDDQFSVERPDGSNFTLKIRSTKLEDSAMYFCASSEQLSGANVLTFGAGSRLTVL.

The V gene is TRBV29-1, the J gene TRBJ2-5; D ambiguous. This CDR3 contains 14 residues. The V and J ends lost 5 bases and 1 base respectively, with 14 bases between them. Germline CDR1 reads SQVTM; CDR2 reads ANQGSEA. Written as DNA, the CDR3 is TGCAGCGTTCCCGGACGCGGCGGCCAAGAGACCCAGTACTTC. Protein product: CSVPGRGGQETQYF.

The rearrangement joins TRBV5-1 to TRBJ2-1; D unresolved. CDR1 is SGHRS and CDR2 is YFSETQ in the germline V gene. V was pared by 4 bases and J by 8 bases, with 13 bases between. The length of the CDR3 is 13 residues. CDR3 protein: CASSPFGADEQFF. The DNA for the CDR3 is TGCGCCAGCAGCCCGTTCGGCGCGGATGAGCAGTTCTTC.

The CDR3 reads CSAKETPKTFF. The DNA for the CDR3 is TGCAGTGCTAAAGAGACACCTAAGACTTTCTTT. The V call is TRBV20-1, the J call TRBJ1-1; D is unresolved. There are 11 residues in the CDR3. The V gene's germline CDR1 is DFQATT and CDR2 SNEGSKA (reference sequence). V lost 4 bases, J lost 12 bases, and 15 bases lay in between.

This rearrangement joins TRBV6-5 to TRBJ1-3; 7 bases are a match to TRBD1. V was pared by 6 bases and J by 0 bases, with 5 bases of the junction left unmatched. Germline CDR1 and CDR2: MNHEY and SVGAGI. The CDR3 length is 15 residues. CDR3 sequence (DNA): TGTGCCAGCAGCGCAGACAGGGTCTCTGGAAACACCATATATTTT. Encoded protein: CASSADRVSGNTIYF.